This T cell receptor (beta chain) was observed in a study of Graves' ophthalmopathy and Graves' hyperthyroidism. RNA transcripts were the template, and TCR beta CDR3 regions were amplified from them. HTBI primers were employed in first-round RT-PCR, then a second-round multiplex PCR followed. One entry per CDR3 protein, called by TCRdb with MiXCR from the multiplex PCR reads. The sample has around 590,000 distinct CDR3 sequences, under 45% seen once; the top ten hold about 4.6%. CDR3 size: 13 residues. With 6 bases clipped from V and 13 bases from J, the junction kept 6 bases outside the gene matches. Germline-derived CDR1 and CDR2 are MNHNS and SASEGT.

The TCR sequence derives from an adult man with Graves' hyperthyroidism. This chain links TRBV6-1 with TRBJ1-6, with 10 bases matching TRBD1. The sequencing input was peripheral blood or thyroid tissue (not recorded which). CDR3 DNA sequence: TGTGCCAGCAGGGCGACAGGGGGCATGCCCCTCCACTTT. As protein: CASRATGGMPLHF.